This TCR beta chain was captured in a study of regulatory T cells in long-lasting Graves disease. Time point denoted: persistent/refractory GD, antithyroid drugs over 5 years with positive TRAb. Following extraction of RNA from PBMCs, that RNA was used to make the TCR library. This clonotype has at least ten counts. The antigen is undetermined. The germline V gene encodes CDR1 DFQATT and CDR2 SNEGSKA (reference sequence). The CDR3 is 15 residues long. V dropped 5 bases and J dropped 2; count of bases not matched to a gene: 10. Findings and caveats of the study: Public clonotype sharing was higher in persistent than newly diagnosed patients. A limited number of samples was an acknowledged limitation.

Assembly of TCR beta libraries relied on iRepertoire HTBI primers together with Arm-PCR of CDR3 regions. TCRdb re-called the multiplex PCR reads with MiXCR, one entry per CDR3 protein. Of about 470,000 distinct CDR3 sequences in the sample, roughly 21% are singletons; the top ten hold more than 6%. This clonotype was sampled from a female donor with Graves disease. The sequenced sample was peripheral blood mononuclear cells (PBMCs), obtained when the disease was refractory, from a patient treated with antithyroid drugs. The chain joins TRBV20-1 to TRBJ2-7; 9 nucleotides agree with TRBD2. CDR3 residues: CSAYDSGGQTYEQYF. In DNA form, the CDR3 reads TGCAGTGCTTACGATAGCGGGGGACAAACCTACGAGCAGTACTTC.